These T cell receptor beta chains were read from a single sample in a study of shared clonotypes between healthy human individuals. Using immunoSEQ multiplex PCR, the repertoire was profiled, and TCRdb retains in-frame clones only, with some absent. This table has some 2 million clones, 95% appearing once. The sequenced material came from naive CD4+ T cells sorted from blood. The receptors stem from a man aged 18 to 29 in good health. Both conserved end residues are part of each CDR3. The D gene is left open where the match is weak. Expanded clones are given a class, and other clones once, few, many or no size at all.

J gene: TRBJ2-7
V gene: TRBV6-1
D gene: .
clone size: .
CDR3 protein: CASSEVGGRGSLGQYF
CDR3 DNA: TGTGCCAGCAGTGAAGTGGGGGGCAGGGGGTCCCTCGGGCAGTACTTC

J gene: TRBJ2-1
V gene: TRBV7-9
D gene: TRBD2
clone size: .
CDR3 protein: CASSSGPGTSGTSGREQFF
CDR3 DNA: TGTGCCAGCAGCTCTGGCCCGGGTACTTCCGGGACTAGCGGGAGGGAGCAGTTCTTC

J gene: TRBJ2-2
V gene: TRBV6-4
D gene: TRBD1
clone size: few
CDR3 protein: CASSDKRQGTGELFF
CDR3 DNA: TGTGCCAGCAGTGATAAAAGACAGGGAACCGGGGAGCTGTTTTTT

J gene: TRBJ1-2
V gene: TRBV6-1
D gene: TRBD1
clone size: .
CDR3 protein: CASNQGGQGDGYTF
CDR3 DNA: TGTGCCAGCAACCAAGGCGGACAGGGCGATGGCTACACCTTC

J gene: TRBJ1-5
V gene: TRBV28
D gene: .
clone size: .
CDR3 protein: CASSLGDSNQPQHF
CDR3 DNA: TGTGCCAGCAGTTTGGGGGATAGCAATCAGCCCCAGCATTTT

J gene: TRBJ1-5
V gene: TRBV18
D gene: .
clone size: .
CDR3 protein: CASSPGVPGNQPQHF
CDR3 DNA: TGTGCCAGCTCACCAGGGGTTCCCGGCAATCAGCCCCAGCATTTT

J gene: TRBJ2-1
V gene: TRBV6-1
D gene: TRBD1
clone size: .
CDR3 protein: CASSRQGYNEQFF
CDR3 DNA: TGTGCCAGCTCGAGACAGGGTTACAATGAGCAGTTCTTC

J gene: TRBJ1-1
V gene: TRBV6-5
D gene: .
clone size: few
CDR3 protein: CASRPSETVGKAFF
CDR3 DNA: TGTGCCAGCAGACCCTCGGAGACAGTCGGAAAAGCTTTCTTT

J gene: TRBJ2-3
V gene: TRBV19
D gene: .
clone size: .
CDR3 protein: CASSIGGMTDTQYF
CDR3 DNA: TGTGCCAGTAGTATCGGAGGGATGACAGATACGCAGTATTTT

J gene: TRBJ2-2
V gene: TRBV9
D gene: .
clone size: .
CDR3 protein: CASRPGPNTGELFF
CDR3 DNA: TGTGCCAGCAGACCCGGGCCTAACACCGGGGAGCTGTTTTTT

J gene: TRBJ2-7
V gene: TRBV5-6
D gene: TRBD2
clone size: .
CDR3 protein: CASSLASGTSATYEQYF
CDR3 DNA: TGTGCCAGCAGCTTGGCCTCGGGGACTAGCGCCACCTACGAGCAGTACTTC

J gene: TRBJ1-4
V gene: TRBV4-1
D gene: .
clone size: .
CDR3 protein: CASSQREKLFF
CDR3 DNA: TGCGCCAGCAGCCAGAGAGAAAAACTGTTTTTT

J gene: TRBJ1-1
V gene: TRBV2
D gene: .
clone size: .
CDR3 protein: CASSWTANTEAFF
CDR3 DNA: TGTGCCAGCAGCTGGACGGCGAACACTGAAGCTTTCTTT

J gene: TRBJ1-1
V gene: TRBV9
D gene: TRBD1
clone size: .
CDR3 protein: CASSAGQGKTEAFF
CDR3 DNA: TGTGCCAGCAGCGCGGGACAGGGAAAGACTGAAGCTTTCTTT

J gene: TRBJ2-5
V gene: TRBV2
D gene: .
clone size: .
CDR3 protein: CASSEEETQYF
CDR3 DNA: TGTGCCAGCAGTGAGGAAGAGACCCAGTACTTC

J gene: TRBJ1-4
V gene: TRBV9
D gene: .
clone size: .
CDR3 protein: CASSVGGSLNEKLFF
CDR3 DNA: TGTGCCAGCAGCGTTGGAGGGAGTCTTAATGAAAAACTGTTTTTT

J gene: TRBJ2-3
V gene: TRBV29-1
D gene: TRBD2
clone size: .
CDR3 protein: CSVEAVAGSPDTQYF
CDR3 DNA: TGCAGCGTTGAAGCGGTAGCGGGATCGCCAGATACGCAGTATTTT

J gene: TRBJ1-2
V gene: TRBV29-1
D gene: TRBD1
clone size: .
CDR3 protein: CSVGGGGKGYGYTF
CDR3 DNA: TGCAGCGTTGGAGGGGGCGGAAAGGGCTATGGCTACACCTTC

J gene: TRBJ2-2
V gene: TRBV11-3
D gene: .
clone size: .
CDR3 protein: CASSLAANTGELFF
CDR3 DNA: TGTGCCAGCAGCTTAGCAGCGAACACCGGGGAGCTGTTTTTT

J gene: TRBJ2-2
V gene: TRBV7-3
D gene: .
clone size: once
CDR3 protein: CASSLSGGELFF
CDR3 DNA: TGTGCCAGCAGCTTATCTGGCGGGGAGCTGTTTTTT

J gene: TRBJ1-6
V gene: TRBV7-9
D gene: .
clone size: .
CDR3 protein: CASSLESGGSPLHF
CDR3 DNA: TGTGCCAGCAGCTTAGAGTCTGGGGGTTCACCCCTCCACTTT

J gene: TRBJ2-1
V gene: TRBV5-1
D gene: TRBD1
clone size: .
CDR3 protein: CASSSEGQGIDEQFF
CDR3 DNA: TGCGCCAGCAGCTCTGAGGGACAGGGAATAGATGAGCAGTTCTTC

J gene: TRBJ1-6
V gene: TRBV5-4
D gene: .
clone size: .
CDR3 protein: CASSLNSPLHF
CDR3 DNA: TGTGCCAGCAGCTTAAATTCACCCCTCCACTTT